These 26 T cell receptor beta chains originate from one sample sequenced in a study of spatial heterogeneity in lung cancer. Time point in this sample: sample taken at primary tumor resection. MiXCR was run by TCRdb on the 5' RACE reads, yielding one entry per CDR3 protein. The sample consists of more than 60,000 distinct CDR3 sequences, 7% to 9% of them appearing once. Sequenced material: PBMCs, taken at surgery. All receptors derive from a male donor with early-stage non-small cell lung cancer.

This clonotype was seen at least ten times. The chain joins TRBV5-1 to TRBJ2-2; D is perhaps TRBD2 (6 bases). This CDR3 region has 14 residues. Trimming removed 1 base at V and 6 bases at J, with 10 bases between. Germline V gives CDR1 SGHRS, CDR2 YFSETQ. This CDR3 is CASSLIGGPGELFF. The CDR3 nucleotides are TGCGCCAGCAGCTTGATCGGGGGTCCCGGGGAGCTGTTTTTT. The entire variable domain, with the rest obtained from reference TRBV5-1 and TRBJ2-2, is as follows: KAGVTQTPRYLIKTRGQQVTLSCSPISGHRSVSWYQQTPGQGLQFLFEYFSETQRNKGNFPGRFSGRQFSNSRSEMNVSTLELGDSALYLCASSLIGGPGELFFGEGSRLTVL.

The chain combines TRBV5-6 with TRBJ2-7; TRBD1 aligns across 7 bases. Trimming cost V 5 bases and J 6 bases; bases outside gene matches: 5. There are 12 residues in the CDR3. Germline CDR1 and CDR2: SGHDT and YYEEEE. CDR3 in DNA: TGTGCCAGCAGTCCCGGGACAGTCGAGCAGTACTTC. Its protein is CASSPGTVEQYF.

This clonotype was observed at least ten times. The V and J genes are TRBV13 and TRBJ2-7; D is undetermined. The germline CDR1 and CDR2 sequences are PRHDT and FYEKMQ (reference sequence). Trimming stripped 0 bases from V and 3 bases from J, with 12 bases between. The CDR3 is 15 residues long. The CDR3 DNA sequence: TGTGCCAGCAGCTTAGGCACAGCAAAAAACTACGAGCAGTACTTC. It translates to CASSLGTAKNYEQYF.

The rearrangement links TRBV7-2 to TRBJ2-1; perhaps TRBD2 as D (5 bases). Deletions cut 5 bases from V and 8 bases from J, with 16 bases between. Per germline, CDR1 SGHTA and CDR2 FQGNSA. This CDR3 contains 14 residues. DNA of the CDR3: TGTGCCAGCAGCCCGAGTTGGGGTAGCGATGAGCAGTTCTTC. This sequence encodes CASSPSWGSDEQFF.

The chain carries TRBV20-1 and TRBJ1-3; weak D call: TRBD1 (6 bases). This CDR3 contains 13 residues. Trimming left V 6 bases short and J 0 bases short, with 9 bases between. CDR1 is DFQATT, CDR2 SNEGSKA, per germline (reference sequence). In nucleotides, the CDR3 is TGCAGTGCCCCGGACAGCTCTGGAAACACCATATATTTT. This codes for CSAPDSSGNTIYF.

This clonotype was detected a few times. The rearrangement joins TRBV5-4 to TRBJ2-5; weak D call: TRBD1 (6 bases). CDR1 is SGHNT and CDR2 is YYREEE in the germline V gene (reference sequence). V lost 4 bases and J lost 0, with 7 bases in between. This CDR3 is built from 13 residues. The CDR3 sequence is CASSGTNQETQYF. Written as DNA, the CDR3 is TGTGCCAGCAGCGGGACAAACCAAGAGACCCAGTACTTC.

This clonotype has more than one count but fewer than ten. V gene TRBV5-1 combines with J gene TRBJ2-5; TRBD2 agrees at 9 bases. V was pared by 3 bases and J by 3 bases, with 6 bases of the junction left unmatched. This CDR3 region has 15 residues. The germline CDR1 and CDR2 sequences are SGHRS and YFSETQ. The CDR3 nucleotides read TGCGCCAGCAGCTGGGGTTCTAGCGGGGAAGAGACCCAGTACTTC. It translates to CASSWGSSGEETQYF.

V gene TRBV5-4 combines with J gene TRBJ2-1; D gene unclear. Between the trimmed V and J ends, which lost 3 bases and 8 bases, there was a span of 15 bases. This CDR3 is built from 14 residues. Germline V gene sequence: CDR1 SGHNT, CDR2 YYREEE (reference sequence). The CDR3 DNA follows: TGTGCCAGCAGCTCGAGGCTCGGAACTCATGAGCAGTTCTTC. Translated, it gives CASSSRLGTHEQFF.

Ten or more counts support this clonotype. The DNA for the CDR3 is TGTGCCTGGAGTAGTGCAGGGGTAATCGGGGAGCTGTTTTTT. This translates into CAWSSAGVIGELFF. The rearrangement uses TRBV30 and TRBJ2-2, with a tentative D call TRBD1 (6 bases). With 2 bases removed from V and 7 bases from J, the gap between germline ends came to 14 bases. The CDR3 is 14 residues long. Germline V CDR1 and CDR2: GTSNPN, SVGIG (reference sequence).

The sample holds many counts of this clonotype. The rearrangement uses TRBV27 and TRBJ1-1, with a tentative D call TRBD1 (6 bases). V was cut by 2 bases and J by 0 bases, with 13 bases left in between. Per germline, CDR1 MNHEY and CDR2 SMNVEV (reference sequence). CDR3 size: 16 residues. The CDR3 loop is CASSLGGHFMNTEAFF. The CDR3 DNA reads TGTGCCAGCAGTTTAGGGGGACACTTCATGAACACTGAAGCTTTCTTT.

This clonotype was observed at least ten times. V is TRBV11-2 and J is TRBJ1-2; D ambiguous. The CDR3 spans 13 residues. Trimming pared 1 base from V and 4 bases from J, leaving 7 bases between. Germline V gene data show CDR1 as SGHAT and CDR2 as FQNNGV. The CDR3 sequence: CASSLAYLYGYTF. CDR3 coding DNA: TGTGCCAGCAGCTTAGCGTACCTCTATGGCTACACCTTC. Filled out from reference TRBV11-2 and TRBJ1-2, the complete variable domain reads EAGVAQSPRYKIIEKRQSVAFWCNPISGHATLYWYQQILGQGPKLLIQFQNNGVVDDSQLPKDRFSAERLKGVDSTLKIQPAKLEDSAVYLCASSLAYLYGYTFGSGTRLTVV.

The chain employs TRBV7-2 and TRBJ2-3, with D possibly being TRBD2 (5 bases). V lost 7 bases and J lost 3, with 11 bases in between. The CDR3 consists of 13 residues. Germline assignment: CDR1 SGHTA and CDR2 FQGNSA. CDR3 protein: CASIMRVTDTQYF. In nucleotides, the CDR3 is TGTGCCAGCATCATGAGGGTAACAGATACGCAGTATTTT.

The chain couples TRBV20-1 to TRBJ2-3; D remains ambiguous. CDR1 DFQATT and CDR2 SNEGSKA come from the germline V gene (reference sequence). Trimming cost V 4 bases and J 4 bases, with 12 bases left between them. The CDR3 has 13 amino acids. The CDR3, as DNA: TGCAGTGCTACCCCTATTACGCCAGATACGCAGTATTTT. It specifies CSATPITPDTQYF.

V and J are TRBV12-3 or TRBV12-4 and TRBJ2-3, with 7 bases aligning to TRBD2. Trimming cost V 5 bases and J 9 bases; bases outside gene matches: 14. The CDR3 is 15 residues long. CDR3 DNA: TGTGCCAGCAGTCTGGTCGCCCCCGGGAGGACAACGCAGTATTTT. Translated, it gives CASSLVAPGRTTQYF.

This clonotype was observed many times. CDR3 DNA: TGTGCCAGCAGTTCCCCAGCCGGGCCCCCGACAGATACGCAGTATTTT. Its translation: CASSSPAGPPTDTQYF. The chain is built from TRBV28 and TRBJ2-3; D unclear. CDR3 length equals 16 residues. Trimming took off 4 bases at V and 3 bases at J, with 17 bases between the two ends. Germline V CDR1 and CDR2: MDHEN, SYDVKM.

This clonotype has ten or more counts. V is TRBV11-2 and J is TRBJ2-5, with TRBD2 matching 8 bases. Germline V CDR1 and CDR2: SGHAT, FQNNGV. Trimming cost V 5 bases and J 2 bases; bases outside gene matches: 13. The CDR3 has 17 residues. The CDR3 coding sequence is TGTGCCAGCAGCCTGCTGCGAGGAGCGGGGGTTCAAGAGACCCAGTACTTC. Its protein is CASSLLRGAGVQETQYF.

This clonotype was seen many times. The rearrangement links TRBV5-4 to TRBJ2-1; the match to TRBD2 covers 9 bases. The CDR3 is 15 amino acids. Germline V gene sequence: CDR1 SGHNT, CDR2 YYREEE (reference sequence). V dropped 2 bases and J dropped 10; count of bases not matched to a gene: 10. The CDR3 loop is CASSFIAGASGEQFF. In DNA form, the CDR3 reads TGTGCCAGCAGCTTTATAGCGGGAGCCTCCGGAGAGCAGTTCTTC.

The V call is TRBV7-9, the J call TRBJ2-3; the match to TRBD2 covers 8 bases. Germline V CDR1 and CDR2: SEHNR, FQNEAQ (reference sequence). This CDR3 contains 14 residues. V lost 5 bases to trimming and J lost 1 base; unmatched junction nucleotides: 2. The CDR3 nucleotides read TGTGCCAGCAGCGTGACTAGCGGCACAGATACGCAGTATTTT. Translating it yields CASSVTSGTDTQYF.

This clonotype was detected ten times or more. V gene TRBV4-1 combines with J gene TRBJ1-2, with no clear D. The V end lost 0 bases, the J end lost 4 bases, and 12 bases lay between the germline ends. Germline V gene lookup returns CDR1 MGHRA and CDR2 YSYEKL. The CDR3 is 15 residues long. CDR3 amino acids: CASSQDILSSYGYTF. CDR3 in DNA: TGCGCCAGCAGCCAAGATATCCTGAGCAGCTATGGCTACACCTTC.

This clonotype was detected ten times or more. The chain recombines TRBV5-6 with TRBJ1-1; tentatively, D is TRBD1 (6 bases). The CDR3 is 13 amino acids. CDR1 is SGHDT and CDR2 is YYEEEE in the germline V gene. Trimming stripped 0 bases from V and 10 bases from J, with 13 bases between. CDR3 sequence reads: CASSLVSDSGAFF. CDR3 coding DNA: TGTGCCAGCAGCTTGGTTTCGGACAGCGGAGCTTTCTTT. Drawing the rest from reference TRBV5-6 and TRBJ1-1, the complete variable domain is DAGVTQSPTHLIKTRGQQVTLRCSPKSGHDTVSWYQQALGQGPQFIFQYYEEEERQRGNFPDRFSGHQFPNYSSELNVNALLLGDSALYLCASSLVSDSGAFFGQGTRLTVV.

This clonotype was recorded a few times. The chain employs TRBV18 and TRBJ2-1; 10 bases match TRBD1. The CDR3 has 15 residues. V was pared by 4 bases and J by 4 bases, with 4 bases of the junction left unmatched. Looked up from germline, CDR1 is KGHSH and CDR2 is LQKENI. Here the CDR3 reads CASSQPGQGYNEQFF. In DNA, the CDR3 is TGTGCCAGCTCACAACCGGGACAGGGGTACAATGAGCAGTTCTTC.

The J gene is TRBJ2-7, the V gene TRBV28; D uncertain. Trimming pared 6 bases from V and 2 bases from J, leaving 5 bases between. Germline CDR1 and CDR2: MDHEN and SYDVKM. There are 11 residues in the CDR3. The CDR3 protein is CASRRTYEQYF. The CDR3 nucleotides read TGTGCCAGCAGAAGGACCTACGAGCAGTACTTC.

This clonotype was counted at least ten times. V and J are TRBV5-6 and TRBJ2-3; a weak D match, TRBD2 (5 bases). The V end lost 4 bases, the J end lost 3 bases, and 12 bases lay between the germline ends. CDR1 SGHDT and CDR2 YYEEEE come from the germline V gene. This CDR3 spans 14 amino acids. CDR3 sequence (DNA): TGTGCCAGCAGCCAAGGAGGTTTAACAGATACGCAGTATTTT. This encodes CASSQGGLTDTQYF.

At least ten counts were recorded for this clonotype. The genes are TRBV5-1 and TRBJ2-7; tentatively, D is TRBD1 or TRBD2 (5 bases each). V was clipped by 3 bases and J by 8 bases, with 21 bases between them. This CDR3 is 15 amino acids long. Germline assignment: CDR1 SGHRS and CDR2 YFSETQ. The CDR3 DNA sequence: TGCGCCAGCAGCTCTTACGGGACGGACCGCTCGAAGCAGTACTTC. Translation: CASSSYGTDRSKQYF.

The chain uses TRBV2 and TRBJ1-1, with 7 bases identical to TRBD1. V lost 3 bases and J lost 8; bases outside the gene matches: 9. This CDR3 has 14 residues. Germline-derived CDR1 and CDR2 are SNHLY and FYNNEI. CDR3 sequence: CASSDRGANREAFF. CDR3 nucleotides: TGTGCCAGCAGTGACAGGGGGGCGAACAGAGAAGCTTTCTTT.

There are many counts of this clonotype. The CDR3 reads CASSPIRGAGNEQYF. Here the CDR3 DNA reads TGTGCCAGCAGCCCAATCCGGGGGGCTGGAAACGAGCAGTACTTC. The chain couples TRBV11-3 to TRBJ2-7; possible D gene TRBD2, 7 bases. Trimming pared 5 bases from V and 5 bases from J, leaving 19 bases between. Germline V gene sequence: CDR1 SGHNT, CDR2 YENEEA. This CDR3 is 15 amino acids long.